The present entry profiles one TCR beta chain with its context. Its antigen is still unknown. The junction differs from germline at one of its ends, possibly a read error. Donors were nominally healthy when sampled, though unrecorded immune exposures were likely. Both 60 Vbeta primers and 13 Jbeta primers went into the PCR. The table came from immunoSEQ multiplex PCR; TCRdb's copy has only in-frame clones and leaves some out. The sample carries roughly 150,000 clones, about 84% recorded once. The data originate from a study of cytomegalovirus exposure and HLA in healthy donors. Study-wide context: An early data release held tens of millions of unique TCRs from HLA-typed donors.

Study-level results: Some public TCRs appeared in many individuals, while most sequences were rare. Reportedly, a later analysis found an Asian-associated ancestry cluster had fewer N-insertions than the approximately 640-donor mean.

The CDR3 covers 16 residues. CDR1 and CDR2 from the germline V gene are SGHTA and FQGNSA. The chain combines TRBV7-2 with TRBJ2-5; D gene uncertain. The source is a woman aged 40 to 49 in good health and CMV-seropositive. The sample was PBMCs. The CDR3 DNA reads TGTGCCAGCAGCCCAGACCGACTGGCAAACCAGGAGACCCAGTACTTC. As protein: CASSPDRLANQETQYF.